This record looks at one TCR beta chain sequence and its context. Its antigen is unidentified. These data belong to a study of CD8+CD57+ T cells in acquired aplastic anemia. Overall study context: Yields of DNA that came from sorted CD4+ and CD8+ cells averaged about 3.3 ug. Study-level findings and limits: Sharing between patients and controls was observed for around 27 CD8+ CDR3 sequences.

Genomic DNA acted as the template from which TCR beta VDJ combination and CDR3 sequence profiling were carried out. TCRdb ran MiXCR on the reads and lists one entry per CDR3 protein. The sample carries over 150,000 distinct CDR3 sequences, about 64% recorded once. Whoever was chosen for sequencing had shown CD8+CD57+ cell expansion by flow cytometry. Severe acquired aplastic anemia was the diagnosis recorded for all patients. No patient had been given any therapy when blood was sampled. Trimming removed 1 base at V and 7 bases at J, with 13 bases between. There are 13 residues in the CDR3. Germline lookup yields CDR1 DFQATT and CDR2 SNEGSKA (reference sequence).

The chain carries TRBV20-1 and TRBJ1-2; no clear D. The receptor's source is a human donor with aplastic anemia. The sequencing sample was made of sorted CD4+, CD8+, or CD8+CD57+ T cells (not recorded which) from PBMCs. CDR3 sequence: CSARAALDGGYTF. The CDR3 nucleotides read TGCAGTGCTAGAGCCGCGTTGGACGGTGGCTACACCTTC.